This T cell receptor beta chain was sequenced for a study of cytomegalovirus exposure and HLA in healthy donors (dated by TCRdb to the late 2010s). For the wider study: An earlier analysis of some 620 of the donors reported around 280 Gb of sequence data and 100 million to 120 million unique TCR beta sequences obtained from some 200 million T cells. The study used immunosequencing to profile the T cell repertoires of more than 650 subjects and linked those repertoires to cytomegalovirus serostatus. To decide whether each TCR beta V gene segment behaved as functional or pseudogenic, an earlier analysis of approximately 600 of the donors relied on high-throughput TCR beta sequencing. To predict cytomegalovirus infection status, the study brought together high-throughput TCR immunosequencing, statistical association of individual TCRs with disease status, and machine learning. Because of strong linkage in the cohort, roughly five DR-DQ haplotypes were treated as single units for association and clustering. Every repertoire in the discovery cohort had been generated on one and the same sequencing platform. HLA typing included class I and class II loci at four-digit resolution. Along with the approximately 620-subject first cohort, a separate validation cohort of 120 different subjects was used. In the later analysis, no new phenotypic data were used to find candidate immune exposures; instead, reliance was placed on TCR beta sequences and their occurrence across donors. Of the approximately 370 genotyped donors, less than 85% were placed in the genetic ancestry cluster associated with self-reported Caucasian donors. Genome-wide SNP genotypes for about 60% of the 666 donors were used in a later genetic analysis, which treated that subset as a discovery cohort. About 280 gigabases of sequencing data and 91 million or so unique TCR sequences made up an early release that covered 640 HLA-typed donors. A later analysis re-examined previously published TCR beta repertoires from 600 to 700 donors and added high-resolution HLA genotyping to investigate patterns of TCR occurrence. The study was designed to test whether signatures of past pathogen exposure could be identified by cataloging public T cell receptors. Typing coverage varied by locus: about 629-630 donors for A, B, C, DRB1 and DQB1; approximately 500 for DQA1; approximately 610 for DPA1; roughly 450 for DPB1. Alongside the repertoire data, information on donor age, sex, ethnicity and CMV serostatus was compiled. Among a few hundred genotyped donors of the cohort, an average of about 240,000 unique TCR beta nucleotide sequences were sequenced per donor, roughly 20% of them non-productive.

On this clone itself: No cognate antigen has been identified for it. Base quality data are lacking; no much larger clone is found one base away.

The library was obtained by the immunoSEQ multiplex PCR assay. For the multiplex PCR, a mixture combining 60 forward primers for TCR Vbeta segments and 13 reverse primers for TCR Jbeta segments was used. A multiplex PCR assay on genomic DNA amplified the CDR3 region of rearranged TCR beta genes. On the Illumina HiSeq System, the amplified TCR beta libraries were sequenced as 87-base-pair reads. From the authors' description of their analysis: A later analysis tallied roughly 80 million unique TCR beta chains across the 666 repertoires, and approximately 12 million of those chains were shared by two or more donors. Raw reads were error-corrected and collapsed into unique sequences with a nearest-neighbor algorithm that merged closely related sequences to remove PCR and sequencing errors. CDR3 sequences were aligned to IMGT reference sequences to assign V, D and J gene segments. For a sequence to be retained, at least a six-nucleotide match to both a V gene segment and a J gene segment was required. A rearrangement counted as productive if the CDR3 had no stop codons and remained in frame with V and J, and every other rearrangement counted as non-productive. Following IMGT convention, CDR3 was defined as the stretch from the second conserved V-encoded cysteine to the conserved J-encoded phenylalanine. Sequences without an unambiguous match to a single V gene segment were excluded from the earlier analysis of a few hundred of the donors. An earlier analysis of fewer than 650 of the donors classified V segments as functional when productive rearrangements were above 56.7% and as segregating when the standard deviation between donors was above 5%. A statistical classification framework was built to diagnose cytomegalovirus status from the catalog of TCR beta chain sequences. A later analysis assigned V and J genes by comparing TCR nucleotide sequences with IMGT/GENE-DB human TR gene sequences. The TCRdist pipeline was used in a later analysis to assign CDR3 sequences and most-parsimonious VDJ recombination scenarios. In a later analysis, every TCR beta chain was defined by the combination of its CDR3 amino acid sequence and its V-gene family, and reads without a unique V-gene family were dropped. A later analysis removed 592 highly shared, low-generation-probability nucleotide sequences to deal with suspected cross-contamination and a sequencing artifact. A later analysis calculated a clonal expansion index for each public chain from normalized within-repertoire ranks of inferred template counts. In a later analysis, generation probabilities were computed with a VDJ recombination model fitted to out-of-frame rearrangements, and the resulting probabilities were checked against IGoR. In a later analysis, hypergeometric tests were used to score TCR-TCR, TCR-HLA and TCR-CMV co-occurrence, with a repertoire-size bias correction applied to TCR pairs. In a later analysis, false discovery rates were estimated by permuting HLA or CMV assignments 20 times. In a later analysis, co-occurring TCRs were grouped with DBSCAN, and TCRdist sequence similarity was added when clustering was performed within HLA-allele-positive subsets. Co-occurrence clustering excluded repertoires with fewer than 30,000 or more than 120,000 public chains, plus five with anomalous nucleotide sharing. The table comes from immuneACCESS by way of TCRdb, which keeps in-frame sequences with V and J called. Part of the clones is missing from these tables; in studies checked, under half for an unresolved V gene and the rest for unknown reasons. V and J calls and clone size are copied from that table; D and trimming were computed from the DNA. Within this sample are 150,000 to 200,000 clones, with roughly 80% of them counted one time only. 9.7% of the sample rests with the top ten.

The cohort consisted of fewer than 700 healthy bone marrow donors. Cohort members were all nominally healthy when sampled, although unrecorded immune exposures were likely present. The donor was CMV seropositive and belonged to the group of more than 250 seropositive cohort members. Every donor gave a peripheral blood sample, and the peripheral blood mononuclear cells from that sample were used for TCR beta sequencing. Genomic DNA was extracted from the blood cell samples with the Qiagen DNeasy Blood Extraction Kit. The investigation overall reported the following: It was suggested by the authors that the approach could potentially be generalized to other disease states and immunological phenotypes. In a later analysis, HLA-associated TCR beta chains showed more clonal expansion and lower generation probabilities than non-associated chains that were equally common. A further reported finding was that TCR beta sequences accurately predicted the HLA-A and HLA-B alleles for most subjects in the first cohort. Presence/absence analyses assumed roughly uniform sequencing depth across donors, an assumption that may not hold. Because counts were too low, approximately 15 rarely observed V segments, including chromosome 9 orphons, were excluded from the earlier analysis of a few hundred of the donors. At a false discovery rate of 0.05, a later analysis linked some 17,000 TCR beta sequences to specific HLA alleles. A cluster of highly shared sequence variants was judged likely to represent a technical artifact of the sequencing pipeline. Assigning TCR associations to individual alleles was difficult when HLA alleles, especially DR and DQ, strongly co-occurred. Because HLA typing was missing for some donors at each locus, association tests included only the typed subset. Most CMV-associated TCR beta chains appeared to be HLA-restricted in a later analysis, and the HLA associations seemed to be driven largely by CMV exposure. Several of the top co-occurrence clusters appeared to be linked to parvovirus B19, influenza, CMV and Epstein-Barr virus, according to a later analysis. V-gene and J-gene trimming of TCR beta chains was associated with a missense DCLRE1C variant in a later genetic analysis, and the association was replicated in an independent cohort. In a later analysis, TCR association rates were found to vary across HLA loci, with the most associated TCRs seen for DRB1 alleles and the fewest for HLA-C alleles. According to a later genetic analysis, donors in an Asian-associated ancestry cluster had fewer N-insertions in productive TCRs than the approximately 710-donor mean. In both the original and validation cohorts, the classifier was reported to diagnose cytomegalovirus status with high specificity and sensitivity. Immune exposure information for the cohort was limited to CMV serostatus. In vitro tests confirmed that a few of the cytomegalovirus-associated TCR beta chains recognize cytomegalovirus antigens. Across donors, most TCR sequences were observed very rarely, whereas some public TCRs were present in many individuals. In an earlier analysis of 587 of the donors, most TCR beta V segments appeared in productive rearrangements about 90% or about 30% of the time, broadly matching IMGT annotations. This cohort had only TCR beta chains sequenced, and the lack of alpha or paired-chain data limited which features could be detected. Linkage disequilibrium might explain the correlated functional status among segregating V segments, but an unknown experimental factor could not be excluded. In the study, some 160 TCR beta chains were listed as associated with cytomegalovirus.

Sequenced sample: PBMCs. This clonotype was sampled from a man younger than 30 in good health and CMV-seropositive.

The CDR3 amino acid sequence is: CASSESRLTDTQYF. The DNA reads TGCGCCAGCAGTGAGTCCCGACTCACAGATACGCAGTATTTT. This receptor chain uses TRBV10-1 and TRBJ2-3, with no confident D gene call. V and J are truncated by 0 bases and 2 bases respectively, leaving an intervening sequence of 6 bases. The CDR3 holds 14 amino acids from the cysteine to the phenylalanine. Solely the CDR3 DNA is kept, with 42 bases framed from the first base. CDR1 and CDR2 (WNHNN, SYGVQD) derive from the germline V gene (reference sequence).